The subject of this entry is one T cell receptor beta chain. Antigen unknown. This table comes from immunoSEQ multiplex PCR, and its TCRdb copy is limited to in-frame clones, with some not included. The repertoire holds about 97,000 clones, with about 88% as singletons. This record comes from a study of T cell responses to AZD1222 COVID-19 vaccine. Notes on the study in general: A rise in Spike-specific TCR breadth and depth followed two AZD1222 doses.

Trimming shortened V by 6 bases and J by 2 bases, and 8 bases separated the two germline ends. CDR1 is SEHNR, CDR2 FQNEAQ, per germline (reference sequence). This CDR3 has 12 residues. V usage is TRBV7-9 and J usage is TRBJ2-7; unclear D gene. This material consisted of peripheral blood, taken on day 0 of AZD1222 vaccination. The clonotype originates from an adult in good health. The CDR3 DNA is TGTGCCAGCAGTACGAGAGCCTACGAGCAGTACTTC. It specifies CASSTRAYEQYF.